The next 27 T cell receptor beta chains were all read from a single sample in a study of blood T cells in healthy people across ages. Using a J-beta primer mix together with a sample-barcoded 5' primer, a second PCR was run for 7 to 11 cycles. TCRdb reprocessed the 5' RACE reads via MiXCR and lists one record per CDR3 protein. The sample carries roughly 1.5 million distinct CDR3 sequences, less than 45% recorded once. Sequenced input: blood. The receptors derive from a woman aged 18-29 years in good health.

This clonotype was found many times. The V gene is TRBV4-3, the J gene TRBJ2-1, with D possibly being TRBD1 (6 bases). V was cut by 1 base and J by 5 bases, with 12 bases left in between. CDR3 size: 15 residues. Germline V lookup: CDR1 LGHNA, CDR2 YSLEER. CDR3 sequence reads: CASSQAGENDNEQFF. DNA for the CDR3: TGCGCCAGCAGCCAAGCAGGGGAGAATGACAATGAGCAGTTCTTC.

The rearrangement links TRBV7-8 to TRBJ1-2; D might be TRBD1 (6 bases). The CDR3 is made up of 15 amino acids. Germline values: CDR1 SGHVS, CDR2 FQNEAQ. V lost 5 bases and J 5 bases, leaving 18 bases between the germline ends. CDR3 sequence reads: CASSLSTGNLYGYTF. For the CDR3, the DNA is TGTGCCAGCAGCCTCTCCACAGGGAACCTATATGGCTACACCTTC.

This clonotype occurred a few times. The CDR3 nucleotides are TGTGCCAGCAGGTCCCGCGGACAGGGGGTGTCCTACAATGAGCAGTTCTTC. It codes for CASRSRGQGVSYNEQFF. This chain uses TRBV12-3 or TRBV12-4 with TRBJ2-1; TRBD1 matches at 10 bases. CDR3 length: 17 residues. Trimming took 6 bases from V and 1 from J; bases not matched to a gene: 9.

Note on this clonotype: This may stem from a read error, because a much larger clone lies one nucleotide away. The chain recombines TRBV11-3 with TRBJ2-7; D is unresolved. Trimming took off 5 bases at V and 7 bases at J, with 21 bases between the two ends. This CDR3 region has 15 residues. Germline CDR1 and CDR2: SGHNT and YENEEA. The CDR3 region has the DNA TGTGCCAGCAGCCCTCCCGGCGGCTCCTACAATGAGCAGTACTTC. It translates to CASSPPGGSYNEQYF.

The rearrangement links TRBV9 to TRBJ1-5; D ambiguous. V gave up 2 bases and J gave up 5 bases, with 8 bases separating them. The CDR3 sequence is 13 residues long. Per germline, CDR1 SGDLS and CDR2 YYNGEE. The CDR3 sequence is CASSVGLYQPQHF. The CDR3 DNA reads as TGTGCCAGCAGCGTGGGCCTTTATCAGCCCCAGCATTTT.

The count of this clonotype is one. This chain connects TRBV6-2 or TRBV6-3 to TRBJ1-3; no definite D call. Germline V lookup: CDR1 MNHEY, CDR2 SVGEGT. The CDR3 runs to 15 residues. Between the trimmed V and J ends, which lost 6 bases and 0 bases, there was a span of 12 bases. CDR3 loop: CASRSTGFSGNTIYF. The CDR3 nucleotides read TGTGCCAGCAGATCGACGGGATTCTCTGGAAACACCATATATTTT.

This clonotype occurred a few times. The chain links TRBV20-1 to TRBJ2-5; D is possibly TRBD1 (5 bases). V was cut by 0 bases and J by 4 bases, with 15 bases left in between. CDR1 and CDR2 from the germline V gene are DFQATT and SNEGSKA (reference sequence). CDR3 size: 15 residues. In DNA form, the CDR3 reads TGCAGTGCTAGAGATCCCCAGGGATGGGTAGAGACCCAGTACTTC. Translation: CSARDPQGWVETQYF.

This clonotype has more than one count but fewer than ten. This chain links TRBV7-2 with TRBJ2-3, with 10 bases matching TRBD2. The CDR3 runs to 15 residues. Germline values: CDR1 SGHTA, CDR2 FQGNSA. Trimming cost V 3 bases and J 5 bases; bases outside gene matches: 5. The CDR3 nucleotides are TGTGCCAGCAGCTTCCTAGCGGGAGTTTTAGATACGCAGTATTTT. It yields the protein CASSFLAGVLDTQYF.

This CDR3 is CASSFPTGCEQYF. The DNA for the CDR3 is TGTGCCAGCAGCTTTCCGACAGGGTGCGAGCAGTACTTC. The chain has TRBV7-9 and TRBJ2-7; TRBD1 agrees at 7 bases. CDR1 SEHNR and CDR2 FQNEAQ come from the germline V gene (reference sequence). The J segment lost 6 bases and the V segment lost 3 bases, leaving 5 bases of the junction unmatched. The CDR3 has 13 residues.

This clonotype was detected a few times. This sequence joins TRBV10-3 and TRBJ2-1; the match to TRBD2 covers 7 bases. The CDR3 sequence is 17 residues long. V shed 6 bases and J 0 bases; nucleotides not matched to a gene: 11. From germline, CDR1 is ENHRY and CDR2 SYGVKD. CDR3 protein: CAISAGASGLSYNEQFF. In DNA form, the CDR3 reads TGTGCCATCAGCGCGGGAGCAAGCGGTCTCTCCTACAATGAGCAGTTCTTC.

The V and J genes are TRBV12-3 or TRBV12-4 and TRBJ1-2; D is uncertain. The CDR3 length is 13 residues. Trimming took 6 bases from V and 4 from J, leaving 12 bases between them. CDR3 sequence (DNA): TGTGCCAGCAGGAAGGAGGCCAGCTATGGCTACACCTTC. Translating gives CASRKEASYGYTF.

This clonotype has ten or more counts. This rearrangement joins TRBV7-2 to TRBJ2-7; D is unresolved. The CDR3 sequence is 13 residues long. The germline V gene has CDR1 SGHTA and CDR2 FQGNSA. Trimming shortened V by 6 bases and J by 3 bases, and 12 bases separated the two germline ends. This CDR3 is CASSPGLYYEQYF. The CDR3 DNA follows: TGTGCCAGCAGTCCCGGGCTCTACTACGAGCAGTACTTC.

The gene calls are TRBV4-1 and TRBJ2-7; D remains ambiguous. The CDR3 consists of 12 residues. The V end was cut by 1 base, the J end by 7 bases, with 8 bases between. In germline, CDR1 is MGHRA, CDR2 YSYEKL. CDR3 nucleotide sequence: TGCGCCAGCAGCCAAGCATGGAATGAGCAGTACTTC. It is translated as CASSQAWNEQYF.

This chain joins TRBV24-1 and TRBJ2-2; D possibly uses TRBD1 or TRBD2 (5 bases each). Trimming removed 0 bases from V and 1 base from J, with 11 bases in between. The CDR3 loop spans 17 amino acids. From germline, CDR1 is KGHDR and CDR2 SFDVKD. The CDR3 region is CATSDLGTDKNTGELFF. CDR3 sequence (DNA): TGTGCCACCAGTGATTTGGGGACGGATAAGAACACCGGGGAGCTGTTTTTT.

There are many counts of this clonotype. CDR3 protein: CASSRGTSGRNEQFF. In nucleotides, the CDR3 is TGTGCCAGCAGTCGAGGGACTAGCGGGAGGAATGAGCAGTTCTTC. V gene TRBV27 combines with J gene TRBJ2-1, with TRBD2 matching over 15 bases. CDR1 and CDR2 from the germline V gene are MNHEY and SMNVEV (reference sequence). The CDR3 is 15 residues long. V trimming: 5 bases; J trimming: 7 bases; junction bases outside the gene matches: 3.

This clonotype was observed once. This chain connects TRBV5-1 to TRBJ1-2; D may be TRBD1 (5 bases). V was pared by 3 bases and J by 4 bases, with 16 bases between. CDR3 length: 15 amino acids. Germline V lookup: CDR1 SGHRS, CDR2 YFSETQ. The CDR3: CASSSAPTETYGYTF. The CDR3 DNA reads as TGCGCCAGCAGCTCGGCCCCGACAGAAACCTATGGCTACACCTTC.

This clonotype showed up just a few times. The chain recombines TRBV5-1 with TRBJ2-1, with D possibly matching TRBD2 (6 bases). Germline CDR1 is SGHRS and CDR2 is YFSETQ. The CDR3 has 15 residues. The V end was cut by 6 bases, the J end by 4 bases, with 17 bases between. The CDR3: CASTVGGVGYNEQFF. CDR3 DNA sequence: TGCGCCAGCACAGTCGGCGGGGTAGGGTACAATGAGCAGTTCTTC.

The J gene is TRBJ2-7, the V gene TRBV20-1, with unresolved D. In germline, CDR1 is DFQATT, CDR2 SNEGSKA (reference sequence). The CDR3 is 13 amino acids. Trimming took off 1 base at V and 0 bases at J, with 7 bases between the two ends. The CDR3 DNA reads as TGCAGTGCTAGAGGATCCTTCTCCTACGAGCAGTACTTC. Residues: CSARGSFSYEQYF.

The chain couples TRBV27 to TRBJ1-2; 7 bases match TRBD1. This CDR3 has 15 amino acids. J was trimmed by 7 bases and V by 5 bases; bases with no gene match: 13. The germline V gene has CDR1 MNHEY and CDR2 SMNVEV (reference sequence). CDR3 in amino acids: CASSPAMAGGFGYTF. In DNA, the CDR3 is TGTGCCAGCAGTCCTGCAATGGCAGGGGGATTTGGCTACACCTTC.

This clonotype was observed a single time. The CDR3 reads CASSLGRDRGYNEQYF. The DNA for the CDR3 is TGTGCCAGCAGCTTAGGCAGGGACAGGGGATACAATGAGCAGTACTTC. V is TRBV11-1 and J is TRBJ2-7; 10 bases match TRBD1. The CDR3 extends over 16 amino acids. V gave up 1 base and J gave up 7 bases; unmatched junction bases: 10. Germline-derived CDR1 and CDR2 are SGHAT and FQDESV (reference sequence).

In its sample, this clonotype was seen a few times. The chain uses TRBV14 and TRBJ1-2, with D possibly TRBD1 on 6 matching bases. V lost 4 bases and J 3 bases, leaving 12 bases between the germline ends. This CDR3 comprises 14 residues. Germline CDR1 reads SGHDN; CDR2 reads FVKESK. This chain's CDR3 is CASSRRGWDYGYTF. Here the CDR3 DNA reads TGTGCCAGCAGCCGAAGGGGGTGGGACTATGGCTACACCTTC.

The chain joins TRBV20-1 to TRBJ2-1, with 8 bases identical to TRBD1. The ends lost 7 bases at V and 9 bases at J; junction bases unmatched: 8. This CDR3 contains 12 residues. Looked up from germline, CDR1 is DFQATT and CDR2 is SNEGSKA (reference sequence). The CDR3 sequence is CSGQGLGAEQFF. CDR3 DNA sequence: TGCAGTGGACAGGGGCTCGGTGCTGAGCAGTTCTTC.

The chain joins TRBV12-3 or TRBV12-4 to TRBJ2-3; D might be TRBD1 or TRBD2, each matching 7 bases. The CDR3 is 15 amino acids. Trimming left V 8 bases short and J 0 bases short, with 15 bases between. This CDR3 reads CASESGGVSTDTQYF. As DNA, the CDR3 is TGTGCCAGCGAATCAGGGGGGGTTAGCACAGATACGCAGTATTTT.

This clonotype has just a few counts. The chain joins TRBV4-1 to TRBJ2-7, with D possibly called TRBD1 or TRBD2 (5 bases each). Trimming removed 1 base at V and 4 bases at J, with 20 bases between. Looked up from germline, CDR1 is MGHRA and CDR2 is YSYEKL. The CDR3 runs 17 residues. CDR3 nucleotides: TGCGCCAGCAGCCAAGTTACTGGGGGATTCTCTTGGTACGAGCAGTACTTC. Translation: CASSQVTGGFSWYEQYF.

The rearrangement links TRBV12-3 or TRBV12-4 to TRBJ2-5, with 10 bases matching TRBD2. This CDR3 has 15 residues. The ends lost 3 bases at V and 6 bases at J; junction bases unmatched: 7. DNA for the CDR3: TGTGCCAGCAGTTTGGAGACTAGCGGGTTGAAGACCCAGTACTTC. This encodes CASSLETSGLKTQYF.

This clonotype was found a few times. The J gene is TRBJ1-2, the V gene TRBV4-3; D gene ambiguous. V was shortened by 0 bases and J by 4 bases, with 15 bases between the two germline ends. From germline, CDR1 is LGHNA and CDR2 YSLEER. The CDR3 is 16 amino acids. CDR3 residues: CASSQDWYRLIYGYTF. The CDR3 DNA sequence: TGCGCCAGCAGCCAAGATTGGTACCGGCTGATCTATGGCTACACCTTC.

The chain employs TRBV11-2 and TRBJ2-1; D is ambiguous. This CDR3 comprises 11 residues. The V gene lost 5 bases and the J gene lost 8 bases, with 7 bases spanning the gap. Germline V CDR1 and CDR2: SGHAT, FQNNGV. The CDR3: CASSTRDEQFF. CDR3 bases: TGTGCCAGCAGCACCCGGGATGAGCAGTTCTTC.